This T cell receptor beta chain was sequenced during a study of blood T cell repertoires in COVID-19 (dated by TCRdb to the early 2020s). Regarding the study in general: The collaborator samples originated in the United States, Italy and Spain and spanned the acute and convalescent phases of COVID-19. The repertoires were released in a freely available public database meant as a resource for research on the immune response to SARS-CoV-2. Sample metadata almost always included a de-identified subject ID, COVID-19 status, age in years and sex. Deeply sampled blood TCRbeta repertoires from subjects exposed to, actively infected with, or recovered from COVID-19 were included in the dataset. The prospective study material was composed of cDNA or gDNA derived from T cells, B-cell-depleted T cells, or PBMCs. The samples were drawn from the first 160 participants of the ongoing ImmuneRACE study and from 1,254 subjects provided by 6 global collaborators. Where available, HLA class I and class II types were taken from metadata supplied by the sample provider and were not determined by assay-based typing.

What the work shows at the level of the full study, not this receptor alone: How much clinical and demographic metadata was included differed by source and by participant, and the metadata was provided uncurated.

Each collaborating institution followed its own protocols to collect whole blood in K2EDTA tubes. Collaborator samples were shipped for TCRbeta analysis as frozen whole blood, isolated PBMCs, or DNA extracted from either sample type. In the case of this clone: No antigen is known for it. The input lacks base qualities; no much larger clone sits a single base away.

Clipping removes 5 bases from V and 4 bases from J, with 7 as the unmatched junction base count. Spanning cysteine to phenylalanine, the CDR3 consists of 15 amino acids. CDR3 DNA is the only sequence kept; it has 45 bases, read in frame from the first base. Looking up the germline V gene (reference sequence) yields CDR1 LGHDT and CDR2 YNNKEL. TCRbeta CDR3 regions were amplified from genomic DNA using the immunoSEQ Assay, a bias-controlled multiplex PCR. Per the original workflow: Within the assay, amplification of reference gene primers was used to estimate how many nucleated cells each sample contained. Sequence reads were collapsed and filtered to measure the absolute abundance of every unique TCRbeta CDR3 rearrangement. For each sample, productive Simpson clonality was calculated as the square root of Simpson's diversity index across productive rearrangements. TCRdb took over this immuneACCESS table, retaining in-frame rearrangements with V and J assigned. Such tables are incomplete; in checked studies, under half of the missing clones stem from an unresolved V gene, and the remainder is unexplained. That table furnishes V, J and clone size, whereas the DNA furnished D and trimming. Counted in this sample were about 130,000 clones; 65% to 85% of them appeared once. Approximately 1.8% of the sample is taken by the ten largest.

The V and J segments used are TRBV3-1 (or the pseudogene TRBV3-2) and TRBJ1-2, with 10 middle bases fitting TRBD1. This TCR came from a man aged 70 or older with acute or convalescent COVID-19. Sequencing was performed on peripheral blood. The DNA sequence is TGTGCCAGCAGCAAAAGGGACAGGGGTAGCTATGGCTACACCTTC. It encodes CASSKRDRGSYGYTF.